This is a list of T cell receptor beta chains from one sample in a study of human T cells and chemical hapten exposure. TCRdb itself ran the RACE reads through MiXCR, one entry per CDR3 protein. Of about 92,000 distinct CDR3 sequences listed, 9.5% to 13% are singletons. Here the sequenced sample was whole blood, taken in connection with sensitization to the hapten diphenylcyclopropenone (DPC). All receptors derive from a woman aged 30 to 39 with alopecia areata. Some clones in this sample may be carry-over from other donors' samples. Each CDR3 is given with its conserved first and last residue. A D gene is named only where the DNA matches it firmly. The listing skips clone size in some rows; elsewhere it reads once, few, many or a size class.

TRBJ1-5	TRBV6-6	NA	NA	TGTGCCAGCAGTTACTCCACAGGGCGATATAATCAGCCCCAGCATTTT	CASSYSTGRYNQPQHF
TRBJ1-1	TRBV6-2/TRBV6-3	many	NA	TGTGCCAGCAAGGAGACAGTTTCGGGAGCTTTCTTT	CASKETVSGAFF
TRBJ2-2	TRBV7-8	few	NA	TGTGCCAGCAGCTTAAGGGGGAACACCGGGGAGCTGTTTTTT	CASSLRGNTGELFF
TRBJ1-5	TRBV27	many	TRBD1	TGTGCCAGCAGTCCAGGGGGCCTAGGCAATCAGCCCCAGCATTTT	CASSPGGLGNQPQHF
TRBJ2-1	TRBV3-1	many	TRBD1	TGTGCCAGCAGCCAAGTAAGGCAGGGGGCCTACAATGAGCAGTTCTTC	CASSQVRQGAYNEQFF
TRBJ2-7	TRBV5-1	NA	NA	TGCGCCAGCAGTCGCACCTCCTACGAGCAGTACTTC	CASSRTSYEQYF
TRBJ2-2	TRBV4-2	few	NA	TGTGCCAGCAGCCACTTTAGCACCACCGGGGAGCTGTTTTTT	CASSHFSTTGELFF
TRBJ1-1	TRBV27	many	NA	TGTGCCAGCAGTCCACGTGGGGAGCTAATGAACACTGAAGCTTTCTTT	CASSPRGELMNTEAFF
TRBJ1-5	TRBV7-9	few	TRBD1	TGTGCCAGCAGCTCGGACAGGGCGGGTAATCAGCCCCAGCATTTT	CASSSDRAGNQPQHF
TRBJ2-1	TRBV27	NA	TRBD2	TGTGCCAGCAGTCCTGGGACTAGCGGGAGTAATGAGCAGTTCTTC	CASSPGTSGSNEQFF
TRBJ1-2	TRBV28	NA	NA	TGTGCCAGCAGTGAGGGGGACTATGGCTACACCTTC	CASSEGDYGYTF
TRBJ2-1	TRBV29-1	NA	TRBD2	TGCAGCGTTCGTAGCGGGAGAGCCGACGCCTACAATGAGCAGTTCTTC	CSVRSGRADAYNEQFF
TRBJ2-3	TRBV11-2	few	NA	TGTGCCAGCAGCTTAGTTCTGGGATCTAGCACAGATACGCAGTATTTT	CASSLVLGSSTDTQYF
TRBJ2-1	TRBV7-3	NA	TRBD2	TGTGCCAGCAGCTTAATGGCTAGCGGGAGGGCCAATTCCCAGTTCTTC	CASSLMASGRANSQFF
TRBJ2-3	TRBV28	few	NA	TGTGCCAGCAGTTTATGGGAGATGCCTCGCACAGATACGCAGTATTTT	CASSLWEMPRTDTQYF
TRBJ2-7	TRBV12-3/TRBV12-4	many	TRBD2	TGTGCCAGCAGTTCTAGACTAGCTATCTACGAGCAGTACTTC	CASSSRLAIYEQYF
TRBJ2-1	TRBV29-1	few	TRBD2	TGCAGCGTTGAATCTCTAGCGGCATGGCAGTTCTTC	CSVESLAAWQFF